The 21 T cell receptor beta chains presented below share a single source sample, sequenced in a study of cytomegalovirus exposure and HLA in healthy donors. Both 60 Vbeta primers and 13 Jbeta primers went into the PCR. Sequenced by immunoSEQ multiplex PCR; TCRdb stores in-frame clones only, minus some. The sample consists of tens of thousands of clones, roughly 66% of them appearing once. Sequenced material: PBMCs. These receptors all stem from a woman aged 45-59 years in good health and CMV-seronegative.

V and J are TRBV21-1 and TRBJ2-3; the table's D call, TRBD2, was not checked against the DNA. TRBV21-1 is given as a pseudogene. The CDR3 runs to 17 residues. CDR3 coding DNA: TGTGCCAGCAACACCGGGACTAGCGGAGACGGCACAGATACGCAGTATTTT. Its protein is CASNTGTSGDGTDTQYF.

The J gene is TRBJ1-1, the V gene TRBV19, with 9 nucleotides matching TRBD1. The CDR3 totals 13 residues. J lost 5 bases, V lost 4 bases, and 2 bases had no gene match. CDR1 and CDR2 (germline): LNHDA, SQIVND (reference sequence). CDR3 in amino acids: CASSRTGATEAFF. The CDR3 DNA follows: TGTGCCAGTAGTAGGACAGGGGCGACTGAAGCTTTCTTT. The full variable domain, in which reference TRBV19 and TRBJ1-1 provide the parts outside the CDR3, is DGGITQSPKYLFRKEGQNVTLSCEQNLNHDAMYWYRQDPGQGLRLIYYSQIVNDFQKGDIAEGYSVSREKKESFPLTVTSAQKNPTAFYLCASSRTGATEAFFGQGTRLTVV.

This clone was seen a few times. The V and J genes are TRBV28 and TRBJ2-1; 7 bases are a match to TRBD2. Germline lookup yields CDR1 MDHEN and CDR2 SYDVKM. The CDR3 is made up of 16 amino acids. J gave up 0 bases and V 4 bases, and 6 bases lay outside the gene matches. The CDR3 nucleotides are TGTGCCAGCAGTTCTCTAGCGGCTAGCTCCTACAATGAGCAGTTCTTC. Translated: CASSSLAASSYNEQFF. The variable domain in full, with the rest retrieved from reference TRBV28 and TRBJ2-1, is DVKVTQSSRYLVKRTGEKVFLECVQDMDHENMFWYRQDPGLGLRLIYFSYDVKMKEKGDIPEGYSVSREKKERFSLILESASTNQTSMYLCASSSLAASSYNEQFFGPGTRLTVL.

This chain connects TRBV7-3 to TRBJ2-4, with D perhaps TRBD1 (5 bases). Trimming took 1 base from V and 9 from J, leaving 7 bases between them. CDR1 SGHTA and CDR2 FQGTGA come from the germline V gene. The CDR3 totals 12 residues. CDR3: CASSLRGGIQYF. The CDR3 DNA reads as TGTGCCAGCAGCTTAAGGGGCGGCATTCAGTACTTC.

The chain carries TRBV7-6 and TRBJ2-5, with 10 bases fitting TRBD1. Germline trimming cut 5 bases from V and 7 bases from J; bases unmatched to any gene: 7. CDR3 size: 14 residues. Germline V CDR1 and CDR2: SGHVS, FNYEAQ. The CDR3 DNA follows: TGTGCCAGCAGCAGGGACAGGGGATACGTGACCCAGTACTTC. It encodes CASSRDRGYVTQYF.

The chain links TRBV7-3 to TRBJ1-2; perhaps TRBD1 as D (5 bases). V lost 1 base and J 7 bases, leaving 13 bases between the germline ends. CDR3 size: 14 residues. The germline gives CDR1 SGHTA, CDR2 FQGTGA. CDR3 region: CASSLILQGSGYTF. CDR3 bases: TGTGCCAGCAGCTTAATTCTCCAGGGCTCTGGCTACACCTTC.

The genes are TRBV6-5 and TRBJ2-6; D is undetermined. The CDR3 runs to 14 residues. Per the germline V gene, CDR1 is MNHEY and CDR2 is SVGAGI. V lost 5 bases, J lost 2 bases, and 7 bases lay in between. The CDR3 bases are TGTGCCAGCAGTCCCCAGGCTGGGGCCAACGTCCTGACTTTC. Protein product: CASSPQAGANVLTF.

This clone was found many times. The chain employs TRBV5-6 and TRBJ1-1, with D tentatively TRBD1 (5 bases). CDR3 length equals 13 residues. CDR1 is SGHDT, CDR2 YYEEEE, per germline. Trimming pared 1 base from V and 4 bases from J, leaving 8 bases between. The CDR3 here is CASSLLGGTEAFF. In nucleotides, the CDR3 is TGTGCCAGCAGCTTGCTGGGGGGCACTGAAGCTTTCTTT.

The chain carries TRBV5-1 and TRBJ1-1; D gene ambiguous. The CDR3 sequence is 14 residues long. CDR1 is SGHRS and CDR2 is YFSETQ in the germline V gene. The V and J ends lost 0 bases and 5 bases respectively, with 11 bases between them. The CDR3 reads CASSLAPGRTEAFF. The CDR3 coding sequence is TGCGCCAGCAGCTTGGCCCCAGGAAGAACTGAAGCTTTCTTT.

This sequence joins TRBV11-2 and TRBJ2-2; no reliable D call. The CDR3 is 14 residues long. V was shortened by 8 bases and J by 2 bases, with 12 bases between the two germline ends. The V gene's germline CDR1 is SGHAT and CDR2 FQNNGV. CDR3 protein: CASGRLRNTGELFF. For the CDR3, the DNA is TGTGCCAGCGGCCGACTGAGAAACACCGGGGAGCTGTTTTTT. The variable domain in full, with the rest retrieved from reference TRBV11-2 and TRBJ2-2, is EAGVAQSPRYKIIEKRQSVAFWCNPISGHATLYWYQQILGQGPKLLIQFQNNGVVDDSQLPKDRFSAERLKGVDSTLKIQPAKLEDSAVYLCASGRLRNTGELFFGEGSRLTVL.

This clone has just a few counts. This chain uses TRBV28 with TRBJ1-5; D is perhaps TRBD1 (5 bases). CDR1 and CDR2 from the germline V gene are MDHEN and SYDVKM. The CDR3 loop spans 12 amino acids. The V gene lost 5 bases and the J gene lost 8 bases, with 10 bases spanning the gap. CDR3 loop: CASSPQGKPQHF. DNA for the CDR3: TGTGCCAGCAGTCCTCAGGGTAAGCCCCAGCATTTT. The variable domain in full, completed from reference TRBV28 and TRBJ1-5, reads DVKVTQSSRYLVKRTGEKVFLECVQDMDHENMFWYRQDPGLGLRLIYFSYDVKMKEKGDIPEGYSVSREKKERFSLILESASTNQTSMYLCASSPQGKPQHFGDGTRLSIL.

The chain is built from TRBV19 and TRBJ2-3, with TRBD2 as a possible D gene (6 bases). CDR1 and CDR2 from the germline V gene are LNHDA and SQIVND (reference sequence). This CDR3 contains 17 residues. Trimming cost V 3 bases and J 0 bases, with 16 bases left between them. CDR3 nucleotides: TGTGCCAGTAGTATGTCTCTTCGCGGGGAAAGCACAGATACGCAGTATTTT. It translates to CASSMSLRGESTDTQYF.

V is TRBV21-1 and J is TRBJ2-6; the table's D gene call, TRBD1, was not cross checked with the DNA. TRBV21-1 counts as a pseudogene. This CDR3 spans 16 amino acids. DNA of the CDR3: TGTGCCAGCAGTAGGTCAGACAACTCTGGGGCCAACGTCCTGACTTTC. Amino acid sequence: CASSRSDNSGANVLTF.

The gene calls are TRBV29-1 and TRBJ2-2; D might be TRBD1 (5 bases). Per the germline V gene, CDR1 is SQVTM and CDR2 is ANQGSEA. Trimming pared 5 bases from V and 3 bases from J, leaving 10 bases between. The CDR3 is 13 amino acids. Here the CDR3 reads CSVSSGYTGELFF. The DNA of the CDR3 is TGCAGCGTTTCGTCAGGGTACACCGGGGAGCTGTTTTTT.

V gene TRBV7-9 combines with J gene TRBJ2-1, with D unclear. The V and J ends lost 1 base and 7 bases respectively, with 11 bases between them. Germline CDR1 reads SEHNR; CDR2 reads FQNEAQ (reference sequence). This CDR3 comprises 14 residues. The CDR3 coding sequence is TGTGCCAGCAGCTTAGAGGCAGCGTGGAATGAGCAGTTCTTC. Encoded protein: CASSLEAAWNEQFF.

This chain uses TRBV14 with TRBJ1-5, with D possibly matching TRBD1 (5 bases). Germline lookup yields CDR1 SGHDN and CDR2 FVKESK. The CDR3 is made up of 13 amino acids. V was clipped by 2 bases and J by 5 bases, with 7 bases between them. CDR3 sequence: CASSQKGDQPQHF. The CDR3 DNA sequence: TGTGCCAGCAGCCAAAAAGGGGATCAGCCCCAGCATTTT. The full variable domain, completed using reference TRBV14 and TRBJ1-5, is EAGVTQFPSHSVIEKGQTVTLRCDPISGHDNLYWYRRVMGKEIKFLLHFVKESKQDESGMPNNRFLAERTGGTYSTLKVQPAELEDSGVYFCASSQKGDQPQHFGDGTRLSIL.

This chain connects TRBV7-9 to TRBJ1-1, with 8 bases aligning to TRBD1. The CDR3 covers 14 residues. The germline V gene has CDR1 SEHNR and CDR2 FQNEAQ (reference sequence). The V segment lost 6 bases and the J segment 5 bases; nucleotides outside the gene matches: 8. The CDR3 sequence: CASREQGDGTEAFF. The DNA of the CDR3 is TGTGCCAGCAGGGAACAGGGGGACGGGACTGAAGCTTTCTTT.

The chain is built from TRBV7-2 and TRBJ2-5; the D is unclear. The DNA end lines up better with TRBJ2-7; the J call may be wrong. CDR3 length: 12 residues. Germline V gene lookup returns CDR1 SGHTA and CDR2 FQGNSA. In nucleotides, the CDR3 is TGTGCCAGCAGCTTGGTTGCCTACGAGCAGTACTTC. Translated, it gives CASSLVAYEQYF.

The chain links TRBV10-3 to TRBJ1-1; D is uncertain. This CDR3 comprises 12 residues. The germline CDR1 and CDR2 sequences are ENHRY and SYGVKD. The ends were cut back, 3 bases at V and 8 bases at J, with 10 bases in the middle. This CDR3 is CAISDSALEAFF. The DNA for the CDR3 is TGTGCCATCAGTGATAGTGCCTTAGAAGCTTTCTTT.

The chain recombines TRBV5-4 with TRBJ2-3; 8 positions agree with TRBD2. J gave up 0 bases and V 1 base, and 1 base lay outside the gene matches. Germline CDR1 reads SGHNT; CDR2 reads YYREEE (reference sequence). The CDR3 extends over 15 amino acids. CDR3 region: CASSLTSGSTDTQYF. In DNA, the CDR3 is TGTGCCAGCAGCTTGACTAGCGGTAGCACAGATACGCAGTATTTT.

Details on this clone: One junction end does not reproduce the germline sequence, and a read error may be involved. The gene calls are TRBV7-7 and TRBJ2-2; TRBD1 aligns across 8 bases. Germline V CDR1 and CDR2: SSHAT, FNYEAQ (reference sequence). This CDR3 contains 15 residues. Written as DNA, the CDR3 is TGTGCTAGCAGCCCCGGGACAGGGAACACCGGGGAGCTGTTTTTT. Translating gives CASSPGTGNTGELFF.